Listed below are T cell receptor beta chains from one sample, sequenced in a study of shared clonotypes between healthy human individuals. Measured with immunoSEQ multiplex PCR; TCRdb has only the in-frame clones, and not every one. This sample carries around 2.1 million clones, approximately 96% of them seen once, and the ten largest clones take 0.1% to 0.15%. Sequences were obtained from naive CD4+ T cells sorted from blood. These TCRs come from a young man in good health. Both conserved end residues are part of each CDR3. The D gene is left open where the match is weak. Only some rows state a clone size, as once, few, many or a class for expanded clones.

d_call	cdr3_length	clone_size	v_call	j_call	cdr3_nt	cdr3_aa
-	18	-	TRBV21-1	TRBJ1-5	TGTGCCAGCAGCACTGGGCCCTCGTCCTTATTCAGCAATCAGCCCCAGCATTTT	CASSTGPSSLFSNQPQHF
TRBD2	16	-	TRBV19	TRBJ2-3	TGTGCCAGTAGTATTACTAGCGGGAAAGGCACAGATACGCAGTATTTT	CASSITSGKGTDTQYF
TRBD1	17	-	TRBV6-1	TRBJ2-7	TGTGCCAGCAGTGAATCAGTTCGCGGGACAGGCCGTACCGAGCAGTACTTC	CASSESVRGTGRTEQYF
-	15	-	TRBV7-8	TRBJ2-2	TGTGCCAGCAGCATCGGGACAAGGGTGACCGGGGAGCTGTTTTTT	CASSIGTRVTGELFF
TRBD2	16	-	TRBV5-1	TRBJ2-1	TGCGCCAGCAGCTTTATAGCGGGGGCCAGGGGCAATGAGCAGTTCTTC	CASSFIAGARGNEQFF
-	15	-	TRBV27	TRBJ1-2	TGTGCCAGCAGTTTAGTGGGGGGCGTAGGCTATGGCTACACCTTC	CASSLVGGVGYGYTF
TRBD1	15	-	TRBV6-5	TRBJ2-5	TGTGCCAGCAGTCCCATGCCAGGGGGCTGGGAGACCCAGTACTTC	CASSPMPGGWETQYF
TRBD1	15	-	TRBV5-1	TRBJ2-7	TGCGCCAGCAACCACGGGGACAGTCTACAGGACGAGCAGTACTTC	CASNHGDSLQDEQYF
TRBD1	14	-	TRBV2	TRBJ2-1	TGTGCCAGCAGCTTGGAGGGACAGGCACATGAGCAGTTCTTC	CASSLEGQAHEQFF
-	12	once	TRBV5-1	TRBJ2-7	TGCGCCAGCAGCTTGTTTGAGGGCGAGCAGTACTTC	CASSLFEGEQYF
-	15	-	TRBV6-5	TRBJ2-2	TGTGCCAGCAGTTTCCCAGGGGATAACACCGGGGAGCTGTTTTTT	CASSFPGDNTGELFF